This TCR beta chain derives from a study of blood T cell repertoires in COVID-19. Study-wide background: Whether acute or convalescent, the COVID-19 samples came from the United States, Italy and Spain. PBMCs, B-cell-depleted T cells, or T cells provided the cDNA or gDNA that made up the material.

Per the authors' pipeline: The authors estimated nucleated cell counts from reference gene primer amplification. Only in-frame clones appear in the TCRdb table, and some are missing; sequencing was by immunoSEQ multiplex PCR. The V and J calls and clone size are taken from that table; D and trimming were inferred from the DNA. The sample records approximately 150,000 clones, 60% to 85% being singletons. The CDR3 runs 16 residues. V lost 3 bases to trimming and J lost 3 bases; unmatched junction nucleotides: 10. Germline V CDR1 and CDR2: SGHRS, YFSETQ. The source of this sequence is a man in his fifties or sixties with acute or convalescent COVID-19. The sample was peripheral blood. The rearrangement links TRBV5-1 to TRBJ1-1, with TRBD1 matching over 8 bases. CDR3 residues: CASSSSTGAGDTEAFF. Here the CDR3 DNA reads TGCGCCAGCAGCTCCTCGACAGGGGCTGGGGACACTGAAGCTTTCTTT.